This TCR beta chain appears in the sequencing data of a study of cytomegalovirus exposure and HLA in healthy donors. The overall study: Early on, a data release was issued that held roughly 80 million unique TCRs from HLA-typed donors. Study observations and caveats: The productive fraction for most TCR beta V segments was about 87% or about 30% in an earlier analysis. Accounts indicate the classifier identified cytomegalovirus status with strong specificity and sensitivity.

The PCR had 60 Vbeta and 13 Jbeta primers. The repertoire was sequenced with immunoSEQ multiplex PCR; TCRdb's copy has only in-frame clones and lacks some. The sample lists some 200,000 clones, under 70% occurring once. With 5 bases clipped from V and 1 base from J, the junction kept 6 bases outside the gene matches. Germline CDR1 reads SGHTA; CDR2 reads FQGNSA. The CDR3 is made up of 16 amino acids. Turning to this clone: Its antigen is unknown.

Healthy bone marrow donors made up the donors. V gene TRBV7-2 combines with J gene TRBJ2-3; 10 bases match TRBD2. The TCR sequence derives from a man in his forties in good health and CMV-seropositive. The sample consisted of PBMCs. The CDR3 DNA sequence: TGTGCCAGCAGCAAGCCTGGGACTAGCGGCACAGATACGCAGTATTTT. Translating it yields CASSKPGTSGTDTQYF.